Listed below are T cell receptor beta chains from one sample, sequenced in a study of blood T cells in healthy people across ages. TCRdb analysed the 5' RACE reads with MiXCR anew, one entry per CDR3 protein. The table lists about 2 million distinct CDR3 sequences, 49% of them singletons. Material: blood. The receptors stem from a woman in her thirties or forties in good health. Each CDR3 is given with its conserved first and last residue. A D gene is named only where the DNA matches it firmly. The size of a clone is reported for some rows only, either as once, few or many, or as a class for expanded clones.

j_call	d_call	v_call	clone_size	cdr3_nt	cdr3_aa
TRBJ1-1	-	TRBV4-3	-	TGCGCCAGCAGCCAAGTCGACGGGAACACTGAAGCTTTCTTT	CASSQVDGNTEAFF
TRBJ2-7	-	TRBV29-1	-	TGCAGCGCTGAAGGGGTAGAAACCTACGAGCAGTACTTC	CSAEGVETYEQYF
TRBJ1-5	-	TRBV27	-	TGTGCCAGCAGTTGGGATTCTTTGAGCCAGCCCCAGCATTTT	CASSWDSLSQPQHF
TRBJ2-7	TRBD1	TRBV20-1	-	TGCAGTGCTAGAGGCGACAGGGCCAACCTCTACGAGCAGTACTTC	CSARGDRANLYEQYF
TRBJ1-2	-	TRBV5-1	-	TGCGCCAGCAGCTTGGCCCTCGCGCCCTCGGTGGGCTACACCTTC	CASSLALAPSVGYTF
TRBJ2-4	TRBD1	TRBV27	-	TGTGCCAGCAGCAAAAAAGACAGGGGGCTAGGAGAGCAGTACTTC	CASSKKDRGLGEQYF
TRBJ2-1	-	TRBV20-1	few	TGCAGTGCTAGAGATCTTAGGAGCTCCTACAATGAGCAGTTCTTC	CSARDLRSSYNEQFF
TRBJ2-7	-	TRBV27	-	TGTGCCAGCAGTTTTAGAGTGGGGGTCCCCCACGAGCAGTACTTC	CASSFRVGVPHEQYF
TRBJ1-2	-	TRBV24-1	once	TGTGCCACCAGTGATGCGACCGCTAGTGCTAACTATGGCTACACCTTC	CATSDATASANYGYTF
TRBJ1-6	TRBD1	TRBV13	-	TGTGCCAGCACACAGGGGGCGAATTCACCCCTCCACTTT	CASTQGANSPLHF
TRBJ2-1	-	TRBV6-6	-	TGTGCCAGCAGCTTGCTGACAGAAAATGAGCAGTTATTC	CASSLLTENEQLF
TRBJ2-7	-	TRBV6-2/TRBV6-3	few	TGTGCCAGCAGAGAGGTCGGGTCCTACGAGCAGTACTTC	CASREVGSYEQYF
TRBJ2-4	-	TRBV10-2	-	TGCGCCAGCAGGAACGCTGAAGCCAAAAACATTCAGTACTTC	CASRNAEAKNIQYF
TRBJ2-1	TRBD1	TRBV24-1	-	TGTGCCACCAGTGATTCGGTAAGGGGGCGGAATGAGCAGTTCTTC	CATSDSVRGRNEQFF
TRBJ1-1	-	TRBV6-5	-	TGTGCCAGCAGTTATTCTACACGAAGCACTGAAGCTTTCTTT	CASSYSTRSTEAFF
TRBJ2-5	-	TRBV6-5	few	TGTGCCAGCCTGGGGTCCCGGGACCAGCAAGAGACCCAGTACTTC	CASLGSRDQQETQYF
TRBJ1-5	TRBD1	TRBV7-2	-	TGTGCCAGCAGCTCGGGGGGACAGGGCTTCAATCAGCCCCAGCATTTT	CASSSGGQGFNQPQHF
TRBJ2-3	-	TRBV12-3/TRBV12-4	few	TGTGCCAGCAGTCCAGGCGTTCTTGGCACAGATACGCAGTATTTT	CASSPGVLGTDTQYF
TRBJ2-1	TRBD2	TRBV10-3	-	TGTGCCATCAGTGGGCCTAGCGGGGGACATTACGAGCAGTTCTTC	CAISGPSGGHYEQFF
TRBJ2-4	-	TRBV20-1	-	TGCAGTACCAGCTGGCAGGGTACCAAAAACATTCAGTACTTC	CSTSWQGTKNIQYF
TRBJ1-2	TRBD1	TRBV7-9	-	TGTGCCAGCAGCTCCGGGACAAGACAGGGGAATGGCTACACCTTC	CASSSGTRQGNGYTF
TRBJ2-7	TRBD1	TRBV11-2	many	TGTGCCAGCAGCTCTGGACAGGGAATCTACGAGCAGTACTTC	CASSSGQGIYEQYF